This TCR beta chain was obtained from a study of regulatory T cells in long-lasting Graves disease. The germline V gene has CDR1 MDHEN and CDR2 SYDVKM. The CDR3 loop spans 12 amino acids. V was clipped by 2 bases and J by 11 bases, with 10 bases between them. Findings and caveats of the study: Less diverse TCR repertoires were seen in persistent Graves' patients than in newly diagnosed ones. Persistent disease was characterized by preferential usage of TRBV28, TRBJ1-2 and TRBJ2-5.

This clonotype was seen only a few times. What it binds is unknown. Building the TCR beta libraries relied on iRepertoire HTBI primers, and CDR3 regions underwent Arm-PCR. One entry per CDR3 protein results from TCRdb running MiXCR on the multiplex PCR reads. The sample lists around 500,000 distinct CDR3 sequences; 20% to 25% were seen once. Time point in this sample: persistent/refractory GD, antithyroid drugs over 5 years with positive TRAb. The TCR library was made from RNA that had been extracted from PBMCs in TRIzol. Sequenced here: peripheral blood mononuclear cells (PBMCs), sampled when the disease was refractory, from a patient treated with antithyroid drugs. The clonotype originates from a female donor with Graves disease. The V gene is TRBV28, the J gene TRBJ1-5, with D possibly TRBD1 on 6 matching bases. The CDR3: CASSLQGPAQHF. CDR3 sequence (DNA): TGTGCCAGCAGTTTACAGGGGCCAGCCCAGCATTTT.